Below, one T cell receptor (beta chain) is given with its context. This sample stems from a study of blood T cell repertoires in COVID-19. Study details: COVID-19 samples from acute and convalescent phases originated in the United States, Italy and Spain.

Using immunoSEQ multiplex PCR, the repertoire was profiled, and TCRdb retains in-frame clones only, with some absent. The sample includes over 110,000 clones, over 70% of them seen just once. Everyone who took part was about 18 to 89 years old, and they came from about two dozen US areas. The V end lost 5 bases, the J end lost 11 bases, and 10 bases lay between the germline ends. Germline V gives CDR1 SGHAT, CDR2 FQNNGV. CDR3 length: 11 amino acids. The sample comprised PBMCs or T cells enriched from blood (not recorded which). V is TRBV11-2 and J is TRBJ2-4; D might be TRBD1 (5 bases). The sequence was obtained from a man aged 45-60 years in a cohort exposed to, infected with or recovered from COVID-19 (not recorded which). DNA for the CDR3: TGTGCCAGCAGCCCGCTGACAGTTCAGTACTTC. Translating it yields CASSPLTVQYF.